This T cell receptor (beta chain) comes out of a study of blood T cell repertoires in COVID-19. The CDR3 sequence is 15 residues long. The germline V gene encodes CDR1 MDHEN and CDR2 SYDVKM. After removal of 6 bases from V and 8 bases from J, the junction contained 9 bases not matched to a gene. Either two negative PCRs, clearance, or symptom resolution qualified Cohort 3 donors as recovered. Libraries were prepared by immunoSEQ multiplex PCR; TCRdb keeps only in-frame clonotypes and omits some of them. Altogether roughly 200,000 clones are present, around 88% being singletons, with the ten largest covering 7% to 10%.

The source is a woman in her 30s who had recovered from COVID-19. This rearrangement joins TRBV28 to TRBJ2-2, with 10 bases lining up with TRBD2. Sequencing was carried out using PBMCs or T cells enriched from blood (not recorded which). The CDR3 protein is CASRNPSGSEGELFF. Written as DNA, the CDR3 is TGTGCCAGCAGAAATCCTAGCGGGAGTGAGGGGGAGCTGTTTTTT.